The clone carrying this T cell receptor (beta chain) was seen many times. Its cognate antigen is unknown. The study isolated at least 6 million PBMCs from each sample. At least 6 micrograms of total RNA were extracted per sample. The sample belongs to a study of blood T cells in healthy people across ages. Study-wide findings and caveats: Both naive CD4+ cell counts and diversity were greater in long-lived donors than in aged donors. Age showed a roughly linear inverse relationship with TCR beta diversity per million T cells.

Germline lookup yields CDR1 SGHTA and CDR2 FQGNSA. The CDR3 covers 18 residues. V was pared by 2 bases and J by 0 bases, with 6 bases of the junction left unmatched. With a J-beta primer mix and a sample-barcoded 5' primer, a second PCR ran 7 to 11 cycles. TCRdb reprocessed the 5' RACE reads with MiXCR, giving one entry per CDR3 protein. The sample includes 800,000 or so distinct CDR3 sequences, 35% to 50% seen only once; the top ten take 15% to 20%. The material sequenced was blood. This chain uses TRBV7-2 with TRBJ2-7, with 14 bases fitting TRBD2. This TCR came from an elderly man in good health. The CDR3 nucleotides are TGTGCCAGCAGCTTACAGGGCGGACTAGCGGGGGGCTCCTACGAGCAGTACTTC. Translation: CASSLQGGLAGGSYEQYF.